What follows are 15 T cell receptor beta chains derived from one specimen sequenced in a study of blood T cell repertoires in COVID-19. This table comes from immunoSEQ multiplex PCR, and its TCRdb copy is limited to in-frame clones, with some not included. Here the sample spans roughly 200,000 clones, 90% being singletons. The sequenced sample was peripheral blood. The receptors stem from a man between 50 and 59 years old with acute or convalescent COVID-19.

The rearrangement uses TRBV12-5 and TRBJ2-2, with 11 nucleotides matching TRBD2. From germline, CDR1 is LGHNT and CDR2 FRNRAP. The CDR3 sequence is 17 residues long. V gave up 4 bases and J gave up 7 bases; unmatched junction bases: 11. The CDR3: CASGYNPTSGRSGELFF. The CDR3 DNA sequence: TGTGCTAGTGGTTACAACCCCACTAGCGGGAGAAGCGGGGAGCTGTTTTTT.

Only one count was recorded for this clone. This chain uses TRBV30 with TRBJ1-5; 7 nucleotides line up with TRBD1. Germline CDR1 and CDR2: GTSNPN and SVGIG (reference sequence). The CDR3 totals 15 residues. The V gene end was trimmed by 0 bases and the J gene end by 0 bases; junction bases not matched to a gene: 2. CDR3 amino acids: CAWSVGGLSNQPQHF. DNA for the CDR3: TGTGCCTGGAGTGTAGGGGGCCTTAGCAATCAGCCCCAGCATTTT.

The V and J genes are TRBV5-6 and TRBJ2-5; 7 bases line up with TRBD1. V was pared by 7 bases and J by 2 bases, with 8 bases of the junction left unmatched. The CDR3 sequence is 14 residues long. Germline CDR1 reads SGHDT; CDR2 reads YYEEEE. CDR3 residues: CASFSTRGQETQYF. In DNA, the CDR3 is TGTGCCAGCTTTAGCACCAGGGGGCAAGAGACCCAGTACTTC.

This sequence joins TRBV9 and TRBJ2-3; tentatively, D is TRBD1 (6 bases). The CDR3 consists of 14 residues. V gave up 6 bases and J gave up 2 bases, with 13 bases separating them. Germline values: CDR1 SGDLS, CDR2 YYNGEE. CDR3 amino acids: CASTAQGSTDTQYF. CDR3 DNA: TGTGCCAGCACCGCACAGGGATCCACAGATACGCAGTATTTT.

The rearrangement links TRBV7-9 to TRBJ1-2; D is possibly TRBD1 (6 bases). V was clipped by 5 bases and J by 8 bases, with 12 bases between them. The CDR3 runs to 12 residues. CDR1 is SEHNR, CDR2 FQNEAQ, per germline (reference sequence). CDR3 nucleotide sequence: TGTGCCAGCAGCCGAACAGGGTACGGCTACACCTTC. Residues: CASSRTGYGYTF. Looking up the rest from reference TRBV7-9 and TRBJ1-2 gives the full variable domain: DTGVSQNPRHKITKRGQNVTFRCDPISEHNRLYWYRQTLGQGPEFLTYFQNEAQLEKSRLLSDRFSAERPKGSFSTLEIQRTEQGDSAMYLCASSRTGYGYTFGSGTRLTVV.

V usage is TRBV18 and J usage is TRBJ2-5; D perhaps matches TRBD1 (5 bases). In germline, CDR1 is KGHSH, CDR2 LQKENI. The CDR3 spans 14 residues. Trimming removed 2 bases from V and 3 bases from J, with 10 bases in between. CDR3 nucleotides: TGTGCCAGCTCACCAAGACAGTCAGAAGAGACCCAGTACTTC. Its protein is CASSPRQSEETQYF. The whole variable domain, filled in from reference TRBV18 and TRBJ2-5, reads NAGVMQNPRHLVRRRGQEARLRCSPMKGHSHVYWYRQLPEEGLKFMVYLQKENIIDESGMPKERFSAEFPKEGPSILRIQQVVRGDSAAYFCASSPRQSEETQYFGPGTRLLVL.

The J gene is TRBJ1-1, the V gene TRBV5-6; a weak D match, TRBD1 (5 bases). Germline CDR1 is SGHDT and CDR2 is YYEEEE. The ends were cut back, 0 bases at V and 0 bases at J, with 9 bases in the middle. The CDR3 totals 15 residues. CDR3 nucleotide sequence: TGTGCCAGCAGCTTGGAGGGGCGGATGAACACTGAAGCTTTCTTT. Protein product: CASSLEGRMNTEAFF.

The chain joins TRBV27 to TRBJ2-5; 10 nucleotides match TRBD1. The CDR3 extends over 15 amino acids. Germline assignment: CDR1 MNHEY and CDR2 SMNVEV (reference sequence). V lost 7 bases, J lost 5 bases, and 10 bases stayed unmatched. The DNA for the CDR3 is TGTGCCAGCAAGCGGGGGACAGGGGTCTCGGAGACCCAGTACTTC. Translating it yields CASKRGTGVSETQYF.

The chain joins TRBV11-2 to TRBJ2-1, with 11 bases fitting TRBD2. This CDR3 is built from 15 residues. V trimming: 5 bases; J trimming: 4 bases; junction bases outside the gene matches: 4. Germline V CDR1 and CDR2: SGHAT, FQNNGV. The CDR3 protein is CASSKTSGVYNEQFF. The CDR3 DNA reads TGTGCCAGCAGCAAGACTAGCGGGGTTTACAATGAGCAGTTCTTC.

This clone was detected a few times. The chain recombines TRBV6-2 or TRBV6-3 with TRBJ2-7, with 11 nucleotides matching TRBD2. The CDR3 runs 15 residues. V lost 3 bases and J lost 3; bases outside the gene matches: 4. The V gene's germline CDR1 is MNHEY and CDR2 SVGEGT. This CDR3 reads CASSYQTSGNYEQYF. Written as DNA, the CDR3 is TGTGCCAGCAGTTATCAGACTAGCGGGAACTACGAGCAGTACTTC.

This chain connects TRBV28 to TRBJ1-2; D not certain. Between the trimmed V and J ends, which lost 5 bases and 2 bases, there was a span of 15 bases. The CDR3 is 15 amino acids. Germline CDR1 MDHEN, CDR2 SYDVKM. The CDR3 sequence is CASSLTLLENYGYTF. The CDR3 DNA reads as TGTGCCAGCAGTCTCACCCTATTAGAGAACTATGGCTACACCTTC.

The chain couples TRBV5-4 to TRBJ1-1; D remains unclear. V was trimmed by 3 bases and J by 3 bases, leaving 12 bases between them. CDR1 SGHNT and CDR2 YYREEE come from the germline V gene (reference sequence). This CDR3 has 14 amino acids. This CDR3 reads CASSSSGQYTEAFF. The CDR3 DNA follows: TGTGCCAGCAGCTCCTCAGGCCAATACACTGAAGCTTTCTTT.

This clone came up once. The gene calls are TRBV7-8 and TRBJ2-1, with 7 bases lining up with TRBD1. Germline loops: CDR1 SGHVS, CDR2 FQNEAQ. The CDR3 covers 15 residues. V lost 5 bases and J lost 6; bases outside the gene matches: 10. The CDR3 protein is CASSTSARQGNEQFF. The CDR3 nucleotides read TGTGCCAGCAGCACCTCTGCTCGACAGGGCAATGAGCAGTTCTTC.

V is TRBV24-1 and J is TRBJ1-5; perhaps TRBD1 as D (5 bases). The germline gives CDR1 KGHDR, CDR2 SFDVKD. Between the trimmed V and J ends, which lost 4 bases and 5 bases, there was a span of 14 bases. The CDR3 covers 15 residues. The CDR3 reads CATSESRATDQPQHF. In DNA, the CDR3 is TGTGCCACCAGTGAATCCCGGGCGACAGATCAGCCCCAGCATTTT.

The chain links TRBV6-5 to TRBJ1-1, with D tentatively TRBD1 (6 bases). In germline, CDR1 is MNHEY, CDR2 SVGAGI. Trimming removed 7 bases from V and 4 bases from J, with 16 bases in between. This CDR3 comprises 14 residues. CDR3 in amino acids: CASTYRVDATEAFF. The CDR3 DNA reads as TGTGCCAGCACCTACAGGGTTGATGCCACTGAAGCTTTCTTT.